Reported below is one TCR beta chain. The data were obtained in a study of control samples from healthy donors and cancer patients. Germline CDR1 is MNHEY and CDR2 is SMNVEV (reference sequence). With 1 base removed from V and 2 bases from J, the gap between germline ends came to 5 bases. The CDR3 has 13 residues. The assay was immunoSEQ multiplex PCR, and TCRdb's table has in-frame clones only and misses some. In the table there are 100,000 or so clones, about 92% of which are singletons. Sequenced: blood. The chain has TRBV27 and TRBJ2-5, with D unresolved. This receptor was identified in a woman between 18 and 29 years old in good health. This CDR3 is CASSLYWQETQYF. The CDR3 nucleotides are TGTGCCAGCAGTTTATACTGGCAAGAGACCCAGTACTTC.